Each of the 27 T cell receptor beta chains below was sequenced from the same sample in a study of blood T cell repertoires in COVID-19. TCRdb's table, derived via immunoSEQ multiplex PCR, lists solely in-frame clones and lacks some. This table has approximately 190,000 clones, around 86% appearing once. Sequencing was carried out using peripheral blood. The origin of the receptors is a man older than 75 with acute or convalescent COVID-19.

J is TRBJ2-1 and V is TRBV7-9; TRBD1 might be the D (6 bases). The germline CDR1 and CDR2 sequences are SEHNR and FQNEAQ (reference sequence). V lost 3 bases and J lost 5, with 17 bases in between. The CDR3 spans 16 residues. The DNA of the CDR3 is TGTGCCAGCAGCTTTAAACCCGGGACACAAAACAATGAGCAGTTCTTC. Amino acid sequence: CASSFKPGTQNNEQFF.

The V and J genes are TRBV10-2 and TRBJ1-5, with TRBD1 as a possible D gene (6 bases). Trimming stripped 5 bases from V and 1 base from J, with 9 bases between. The CDR3 sequence is 14 residues long. Germline V gene sequence: CDR1 WSHSY, CDR2 SAAADI. The chain's CDR3 is CASSLQGSNQPQHF. In nucleotides, the CDR3 is TGCGCCAGCAGTCTACAGGGAAGCAATCAGCCCCAGCATTTT.

V is TRBV2 and J is TRBJ2-7; TRBD2 is a possible D gene (5 bases). The germline gives CDR1 SNHLY, CDR2 FYNNEI. CDR3 length equals 14 residues. Deletions cut 7 bases from V and 2 bases from J, with 15 bases between. CDR3 nucleotide sequence: TGTGCCAGCACCCCCTCGGGAAATCCCTACGAGCAGTACTTC. It is translated as CASTPSGNPYEQYF.

The chain employs TRBV4-3 and TRBJ1-1; D is undetermined. Deletions cut 0 bases from V and 5 bases from J, with 10 bases between. Germline V gives CDR1 LGHNA, CDR2 YSLEER. The CDR3 length is 14 residues. This CDR3 is CASSQEREWTEAFF. The CDR3 coding sequence is TGCGCCAGCAGCCAAGAACGGGAGTGGACTGAAGCTTTCTTT.

The chain has TRBV7-2 and TRBJ1-6; TRBD1 aligns across 7 bases. The CDR3 runs 16 residues. The V segment lost 1 base and the J segment 10 bases; nucleotides outside the gene matches: 10. Germline loops: CDR1 SGHTA, CDR2 FQGNSA. CDR3 nucleotide sequence: TGTGCCAGCAGCTTAGGGGCCGACAGGGAAGACTCACCCCTCCACTTT. Amino acids: CASSLGADREDSPLHF.

A remark on this clone: No conserved phenylalanine or tryptophan ends this CDR3, so it is likely a read error. The DNA is omitted, as the CDR3 cannot be located on it reliably, and the CDR3 follows TCRdb's listing. The chain carries TRBV14 and TRBJ2-7; the table's D call TRBD2 went unverified against the DNA. Germline CDR1 SGHDN, CDR2 FVKESK. With termini counted, the CDR3 has 9 amino acids. The CDR3 sequence: CASSQDFCY.

The V and J genes are TRBV27 and TRBJ2-7, with TRBD2 as a possible D gene (5 bases). Germline V lookup: CDR1 MNHEY, CDR2 SMNVEV (reference sequence). The CDR3 totals 14 residues. The V and J ends lost 8 bases and 7 bases respectively, with 21 bases between them. Here the CDR3 reads CASALGLGSEEQYF. The CDR3 DNA reads TGTGCCAGCGCTTTAGGACTGGGGTCGGAGGAGCAGTACTTC.

Written as DNA, the CDR3 is TGTGCCAGCAGCCAAGGGACTAGCGGGTACACAGATACGCAGTATTTT. As protein: CASSQGTSGYTDTQYF. J is TRBJ2-3 and V is TRBV14; 11 bases fit TRBD2. This CDR3 comprises 16 residues. Germline loops: CDR1 SGHDN, CDR2 FVKESK. V trimming: 1 base; J trimming: 2 bases; junction bases outside the gene matches: 2.

The chain employs TRBV5-1 and TRBJ2-1; tentatively, D is TRBD2 (5 bases). Trimming stripped 4 bases from V and 1 base from J, with 12 bases between. The CDR3 has 15 residues. Germline V gene sequence: CDR1 SGHRS, CDR2 YFSETQ. The CDR3 protein is CASSPALVSYNEQFF. In DNA form, the CDR3 reads TGCGCCAGCAGCCCGGCACTAGTATCCTACAATGAGCAGTTCTTC.

This rearrangement joins TRBV30 to TRBJ1-1; 8 positions match TRBD1. V was pared by 5 bases and J by 5 bases, with 7 bases of the junction left unmatched. CDR1 GTSNPN and CDR2 SVGIG come from the germline V gene (reference sequence). CDR3 size: 13 residues. CDR3 region: CAWCRQGWTEAFF. CDR3 sequence (DNA): TGTGCCTGGTGCAGACAGGGGTGGACTGAAGCTTTCTTT.

The rearrangement uses TRBV2 and TRBJ2-2; D perhaps matches TRBD2 (6 bases). V lost 4 bases to trimming and J lost 4 bases, with 13 bases between them. This CDR3 has 15 amino acids. The germline V gene encodes CDR1 SNHLY and CDR2 FYNNEI. CDR3 in amino acids: CASSVEGAGTGELFF. Written as DNA, the CDR3 is TGTGCCAGCAGTGTCGAGGGAGCGGGCACCGGGGAGCTGTTTTTT.

The chain employs TRBV6-5 and TRBJ1-1, with 7 bases aligning to TRBD1. CDR1 is MNHEY and CDR2 is SVGAGI in the germline V gene. This CDR3 comprises 15 residues. V gave up 7 bases and J gave up 0 bases; unmatched junction bases: 8. The CDR3 bases are TGTGCCAGCACGCCGACAGGGCGAATGAACACTGAAGCTTTCTTT. It translates to CASTPTGRMNTEAFF.

This rearrangement joins TRBV27 to TRBJ2-1; D possibly corresponds to TRBD1 (6 bases). Germline CDR1 and CDR2: MNHEY and SMNVEV (reference sequence). The CDR3 has 13 amino acids. CDR3 DNA: TGTAGTGCTAGGGGGAGTGCTGACAATGAGCAGTTCTTC. Translated, it gives CSARGSADNEQFF.

This chain joins TRBV5-6 and TRBJ1-6; TRBD1 might be the D (6 bases). This CDR3 has 16 residues. Germline values: CDR1 SGHDT, CDR2 YYEEEE. V was cut by 0 bases and J by 7 bases, with 14 bases left in between. CDR3 sequence: CASSLGWTAINSPLHF. The CDR3 DNA reads as TGTGCCAGCAGCTTGGGATGGACAGCTATAAATTCACCCCTCCACTTT.

V gene TRBV7-2 combines with J gene TRBJ1-3, with 8 bases aligning to TRBD1. Germline V gene lookup returns CDR1 SGHTA and CDR2 FQGNSA. V lost 3 bases and J lost 10; bases outside the gene matches: 11. The CDR3 loop spans 15 amino acids. The CDR3 DNA follows: TGTGCCAGCAGCTTGTCAGGACAGGGCCTCTATACCATATATTTT. Translated, it gives CASSLSGQGLYTIYF.

The CDR3 nucleotides are TGTGCCAGCAGCTATCGGAGGGGAGAGACCCAGTACTTC. It translates to CASSYRRGETQYF. The chain joins TRBV7-3 to TRBJ2-5; TRBD2 is a possible D gene (6 bases). Germline V gene lookup returns CDR1 SGHTA and CDR2 FQGTGA. Trimming took off 4 bases at V and 4 bases at J, with 10 bases between the two ends. The CDR3 extends over 13 amino acids. Full variable domain (remainder filled in from reference TRBV7-3 and TRBJ2-5): GAGVSQTPSNKVTEKGKYVELRCDPISGHTALYWYRQSLGQGPEFLIYFQGTGAADDSGLPNDRFFAVRPEGSVSTLKIQRTERGDSAVYLCASSYRRGETQYFGPGTRLLVL.

The J gene is TRBJ1-1, the V gene TRBV12-3 or TRBV12-4, with D perhaps TRBD1 (6 bases). The CDR3 is 12 residues long. V lost 4 bases and J 11 bases, leaving 14 bases between the germline ends. The CDR3 spells CASSSYRERAFF. In DNA, the CDR3 is TGTGCCAGCAGTTCATACAGGGAGAGGGCTTTCTTT.

The rearrangement uses TRBV5-1 and TRBJ2-2; 10 nucleotides align to TRBD2. Trimming cost V 8 bases and J 2 bases; bases outside gene matches: 3. Per the germline V gene, CDR1 is SGHRS and CDR2 is YFSETQ. The CDR3 is made up of 14 amino acids. The CDR3 nucleotides read TGCGCCAGTCGACTAGCGGGCAACACCGGGGAGCTGTTTTTT. Residues: CASRLAGNTGELFF.

The chain recombines TRBV7-2 with TRBJ2-5; D gene uncertain. The CDR3 covers 13 residues. V gave up 5 bases and J gave up 5 bases, with 12 bases separating them. Germline V lookup: CDR1 SGHTA, CDR2 FQGNSA. The CDR3 sequence is CASSPGFWETQYF. DNA of the CDR3: TGTGCCAGCAGCCCAGGATTTTGGGAGACCCAGTACTTC.

The CDR3 DNA reads as TGTGCCAGCAGCCTAAGGGGAGGGAATGAAAAACTGTTTTTT. Translated: CASSLRGGNEKLFF. This chain joins TRBV7-2 and TRBJ1-4, with a tentative D call TRBD1 (5 bases). The CDR3 is made up of 14 amino acids. V lost 5 bases to trimming and J lost 5 bases, with 12 bases between them. From germline, CDR1 is SGHTA and CDR2 FQGNSA. The full variable domain, its missing parts supplied by reference TRBV7-2 and TRBJ1-4, is GAGVSQSPSNKVTEKGKDVELRCDPISGHTALYWYRQSLGQGLEFLIYFQGNSAPDKSGLPSDRFSAERTGGSVSTLTIQRTQQEDSAVYLCASSLRGGNEKLFFGSGTQLSVL.

The chain joins TRBV6-6 to TRBJ1-5, with 8 bases fitting TRBD1. This CDR3 region has 15 residues. The V and J ends lost 7 bases and 5 bases, in that order; junction bases with no gene match: 10. Per germline, CDR1 MNHNY and CDR2 SVGAGI (reference sequence). The CDR3 loop reads CASILTQGVHQPQHF. CDR3 bases: TGTGCCAGCATCCTGACACAGGGGGTACATCAGCCCCAGCATTTT.

J is TRBJ2-7 and V is TRBV30; D perhaps matches TRBD2 (5 bases). CDR1 is GTSNPN and CDR2 is SVGIG in the germline V gene (reference sequence). Trimming pared 4 bases from V and 4 bases from J, leaving 20 bases between. The CDR3 consists of 15 residues. The CDR3, as DNA: TGTGCCTGGAACGGAGCCTTAGGGAGTAAATACGAGCAGTACGTC. Protein sequence: CAWNGALGSKYEQYV.

The chain recombines TRBV19 with TRBJ1-6; D is perhaps TRBD1 (6 bases). The CDR3 covers 14 residues. V lost 6 bases and J lost 10, with 16 bases in between. The germline V gene encodes CDR1 LNHDA and CDR2 SQIVND (reference sequence). DNA for the CDR3: TGTGCCAGTAGGAGTGGGGGGGCATTCTCACCCCTCCACTTT. Its translation: CASRSGGAFSPLHF.

The chain employs TRBV7-2 and TRBJ2-2; D may be TRBD2 (6 bases). Germline-derived CDR1 and CDR2 are SGHTA and FQGNSA. The CDR3 has 14 amino acids. The V gene lost 5 bases and the J gene lost 7 bases, with 14 bases spanning the gap. CDR3 bases: TGTGCCAGCAGCCTTGATCCCGGGGGCGGGGAGCTGTTTTTT. As protein: CASSLDPGGGELFF.

This clone turned up a few times. The J gene is TRBJ1-6, the V gene TRBV28; the D is unclear. Germline CDR1 and CDR2: MDHEN and SYDVKM. The CDR3 contains 16 residues. V dropped 5 bases and J dropped 4 bases, with 15 bases sitting between them. CDR3 protein: CASSAAGSGYNSPLHF. In nucleotides, the CDR3 is TGTGCCAGCAGTGCCGCCGGTAGCGGGTATAATTCACCCCTCCACTTT.

The chain uses TRBV28 and TRBJ2-1; 7 bases align to TRBD2. The CDR3 spans 13 residues. V lost 6 bases and J lost 5; bases outside the gene matches: 4. The germline gives CDR1 MDHEN, CDR2 SYDVKM. The CDR3 here is CASRLGGDNEQFF. For the CDR3, the DNA is TGTGCCAGCAGACTTGGGGGGGACAATGAGCAGTTCTTC.

This clone has just one count. The rearrangement links TRBV27 to TRBJ2-5; 8 bases agree with TRBD2. V was clipped by 5 bases and J by 1 base; unmatched bases: 6. The CDR3 has 15 residues. Germline V gene lookup returns CDR1 MNHEY and CDR2 SMNVEV (reference sequence). In nucleotides, the CDR3 is TGTGCCAGCAGTAGGGTAGCGGGGACCCAAGAGACCCAGTACTTC. It specifies CASSRVAGTQETQYF.